This is a list of T cell receptor beta chains from one sample in a study of cytomegalovirus exposure and HLA in healthy donors. The repertoire was sequenced with immunoSEQ multiplex PCR; TCRdb's copy has only in-frame clones and lacks some. The sample records approximately 88,000 clones, under 65% being singletons. Sequences were obtained from PBMCs. Every receptor here comes from a man between 60 and 75 years old in good health and CMV-seronegative. Each CDR3 is given with its conserved first and last residue. The D gene is left open where the match is weak. Clone size is stated in some rows and not others, as once, few, many or a class when expanded.

j_gene: TRBJ2-1; abundance: few; d_gene: NA; v_gene: TRBV25-1; CDR3nt: TGTGCCAGCAGTTCGGGCAATGAGCAGTTCTTC; CDR3aa: CASSSGNEQFF
j_gene: TRBJ2-1; abundance: NA; d_gene: TRBD1; v_gene: TRBV9; CDR3nt: TGTGCCAGCAGCGGCCCGGGGACAGGGATTTACAATGAGCAGTTCTTC; CDR3aa: CASSGPGTGIYNEQFF
j_gene: TRBJ1-1; abundance: NA; d_gene: NA; v_gene: TRBV12-5; CDR3nt: TGTGCTAGTGGTTTGGAGGGCGGCGGGACTGAAGCTTTCTTT; CDR3aa: CASGLEGGGTEAFF
j_gene: TRBJ2-7; abundance: NA; d_gene: TRBD2; v_gene: TRBV19; CDR3nt: TGTGCCAGTAGTTTAGCGGGGGGCCTCTACGAGCAGTACTTC; CDR3aa: CASSLAGGLYEQYF
j_gene: TRBJ1-2; abundance: NA; d_gene: TRBD1; v_gene: TRBV10-3; CDR3nt: TGTGCCATCAGTCGGGACAGGGGGCTCTATGGCTACACCTTC; CDR3aa: CAISRDRGLYGYTF
j_gene: TRBJ2-7; abundance: NA; d_gene: TRBD2; v_gene: TRBV5-1; CDR3nt: TGCGCCAGCAGCCCAACGTGGGGAGGGCCCCCCTACGAGCAGTACTTC; CDR3aa: CASSPTWGGPPYEQYF
j_gene: TRBJ1-6; abundance: once; d_gene: NA; v_gene: TRBV7-3; CDR3nt: TGTGCCAGCAGCCCTCAGGGTAATTCACCCCTCCACTTT; CDR3aa: CASSPQGNSPLHF
j_gene: TRBJ1-1; abundance: NA; d_gene: TRBD1; v_gene: TRBV10-1; CDR3nt: TGCGCCAGCAGTCCGGGACAGGGGTCGGCCACTGAAGCTTTCTTT; CDR3aa: CASSPGQGSATEAFF
j_gene: TRBJ1-1; abundance: NA; d_gene: NA; v_gene: TRBV6-5; CDR3nt: TGTGCCAGCCGTTTTGACATCTGGAACACTGAAGCTTTCTTT; CDR3aa: CASRFDIWNTEAFF
j_gene: TRBJ2-5; abundance: NA; d_gene: NA; v_gene: TRBV19; CDR3nt: TGTGCCAGTAGTATAGGTTACAGTAGGACAGATAAACAAGAGACCCAGTACTTC; CDR3aa: CASSIGYSRTDKQETQYF
j_gene: TRBJ2-1; abundance: NA; d_gene: TRBD2; v_gene: TRBV10-3; CDR3nt: TGTGCCATCAGTGAGTCTCAGACTAGCGGGGTCCTACAAGGTGAGCAGTTCTTC; CDR3aa: CAISESQTSGVLQGEQFF
j_gene: TRBJ2-5; abundance: NA; d_gene: NA; v_gene: TRBV5-6; CDR3nt: TGTGCCAGCAGCATAGAAGAGACCCAGTACTTC; CDR3aa: CASSIEETQYF
j_gene: TRBJ1-1; abundance: few; d_gene: NA; v_gene: TRBV9; CDR3nt: TGTGCCAGCAGCGTAGGGGCGAACAGCCGGGAAGCTTTCTTT; CDR3aa: CASSVGANSREAFF
j_gene: TRBJ2-6; abundance: NA; d_gene: NA; v_gene: TRBV11-3; CDR3nt: TGTGCCAGCGGACCGGGACACCTCTCTGGGGCCAACGTCCTGACTTTC; CDR3aa: CASGPGHLSGANVLTF
j_gene: TRBJ2-7; abundance: NA; d_gene: NA; v_gene: TRBV15; CDR3nt: TGTGCCACCAGCAGAGACAGGGACTCCTACGAGCAGTACTTC; CDR3aa: CATSRDRDSYEQYF
j_gene: TRBJ2-5; abundance: NA; d_gene: NA; v_gene: TRBV2; CDR3nt: TGTGCCAGCAGGGAGATGGCAGACCAAGAGACCCAGTACTTC; CDR3aa: CASREMADQETQYF
j_gene: TRBJ1-1; abundance: NA; d_gene: NA; v_gene: TRBV28; CDR3nt: TGTGCCAGCTTTTCCACTGGGAGGGGGTCGGACACTGAAGCTTTCTTT; CDR3aa: CASFSTGRGSDTEAFF
j_gene: TRBJ1-1; abundance: NA; d_gene: NA; v_gene: TRBV6-1; CDR3nt: TGTGCCAGCAGTACCCGTCTAGGGAGGACTGAAGCTTTCTTT; CDR3aa: CASSTRLGRTEAFF
j_gene: TRBJ2-7; abundance: few; d_gene: NA; v_gene: TRBV5-1; CDR3nt: TGCGCCAGCAGCTCGTCCAGTATGGCTGTCACCTACGAGCAGTACTTC; CDR3aa: CASSSSSMAVTYEQYF
j_gene: TRBJ2-1; abundance: NA; d_gene: TRBD2; v_gene: TRBV19; CDR3nt: TGTGCCAGTAGTATTCCAGCGGGGGGAAACAATGAGCAGTTCTTC; CDR3aa: CASSIPAGGNNEQFF
j_gene: TRBJ1-2; abundance: NA; d_gene: NA; v_gene: TRBV28; CDR3nt: TGTGCCAGCAGTAAGCGAGTCGCCGGCTACACCTTC; CDR3aa: CASSKRVAGYTF
j_gene: TRBJ1-5; abundance: few; d_gene: NA; v_gene: TRBV7-3; CDR3nt: TGTGCCAGCAGTCCCTCCGGGGGTTTCAATCAGCCCCAGCATTTT; CDR3aa: CASSPSGGFNQPQHF
j_gene: TRBJ2-2; abundance: NA; d_gene: TRBD2; v_gene: TRBV7-8; CDR3nt: TGTGCCAGCAGCCCCGGGGCTAGCGGGGGCGGGGAGCTGTTTTTT; CDR3aa: CASSPGASGGGELFF
j_gene: TRBJ1-1; abundance: NA; d_gene: TRBD1; v_gene: TRBV9; CDR3nt: TGTGCCAGCAGCGGGAAAGGGACAGGAACAGTTAACACTGAAGCTTTCTTT; CDR3aa: CASSGKGTGTVNTEAFF
j_gene: TRBJ2-5; abundance: NA; d_gene: TRBD2; v_gene: TRBV7-3; CDR3nt: TGTGCCAGCAGCTTCGGCGGGGGGGGAGAGACCCAGTACTTC; CDR3aa: CASSFGGGGETQYF
j_gene: TRBJ1-1; abundance: NA; d_gene: TRBD1; v_gene: TRBV11-3; CDR3nt: TGTGCCAGCAGCGACAGGGGGAACACTGAAGCTTTCTTT; CDR3aa: CASSDRGNTEAFF
j_gene: TRBJ2-3; abundance: NA; d_gene: NA; v_gene: TRBV9; CDR3nt: TGTGCCAGCACACTAGCAGGGGGGATAGGAGATACGCAGTATTTT; CDR3aa: CASTLAGGIGDTQYF
j_gene: TRBJ2-3; abundance: few; d_gene: NA; v_gene: TRBV27; CDR3nt: TGTGCCAGCAGCGTGCGGGTAAGCGAGACAGATACGCAGTATTTT; CDR3aa: CASSVRVSETDTQYF
j_gene: TRBJ1-1; abundance: NA; d_gene: NA; v_gene: TRBV2; CDR3nt: TGTGCCAGCAGCGGATCAGGCTATGAAGCTTTCTTT; CDR3aa: CASSGSGYEAFF
j_gene: TRBJ1-2; abundance: NA; d_gene: NA; v_gene: TRBV6-1; CDR3nt: TGTGCCAGCAGTGAATTTTTCGCGGGGGGCTACACCTTC; CDR3aa: CASSEFFAGGYTF
j_gene: TRBJ2-7; abundance: NA; d_gene: NA; v_gene: TRBV5-6; CDR3nt: TGTGCCAGCAGCTCGGAGAGCTCCTACGAGCAGTACTTC; CDR3aa: CASSSESSYEQYF
j_gene: TRBJ2-3; abundance: few; d_gene: NA; v_gene: TRBV7-6; CDR3nt: TGTGCCAGCAGCTCACATCTCCCGGGAGCCCATACGCAGTATTTT; CDR3aa: CASSSHLPGAHTQYF
j_gene: TRBJ2-1; abundance: few; d_gene: NA; v_gene: TRBV6-5; CDR3nt: TGTGCCAGCAGTTCCCGGGGGGCGTCCTACAATGAGCAGTTCTTC; CDR3aa: CASSSRGASYNEQFF
j_gene: TRBJ2-3; abundance: few; d_gene: NA; v_gene: TRBV11-3; CDR3nt: TGTGCCAGCAGCTTGACGGGGGATACGCAGTATTTT; CDR3aa: CASSLTGDTQYF
j_gene: TRBJ2-7; abundance: once; d_gene: TRBD1; v_gene: TRBV28; CDR3nt: TGTGCCAGCAGTTTAGTACAGGGGGCGCTTCCCGAGCAGTACTTC; CDR3aa: CASSLVQGALPEQYF
j_gene: TRBJ1-1; abundance: NA; d_gene: TRBD1; v_gene: TRBV19; CDR3nt: TGTGCCAGTAGTACGAGGACAGGGTGGAACACTGAAGCTTTCTTT; CDR3aa: CASSTRTGWNTEAFF
j_gene: TRBJ1-2; abundance: few; d_gene: TRBD1; v_gene: TRBV15; CDR3nt: TGTGCCACCAGCAGAGGGCAACCCGGGACAGCAGAACTTAACTATGGCTACACCTTC; CDR3aa: CATSRGQPGTAELNYGYTF
j_gene: TRBJ2-5; abundance: NA; d_gene: NA; v_gene: TRBV9; CDR3nt: TGTGCCAGCAGCGTAGCCGGGGAGACCCAGTACTTC; CDR3aa: CASSVAGETQYF
j_gene: TRBJ1-1; abundance: NA; d_gene: NA; v_gene: TRBV19; CDR3nt: TGTGCCAGTAAGCGGGGGAGGACCATAGGGGATGGTGAAGCTTTCTTT; CDR3aa: CASKRGRTIGDGEAFF
j_gene: TRBJ2-2; abundance: NA; d_gene: TRBD2; v_gene: TRBV9; CDR3nt: TGTGCCAGCAGCGTAGGACTAGCGGGATCGTACGGGGAGCTGTTTTTT; CDR3aa: CASSVGLAGSYGELFF
j_gene: TRBJ2-3; abundance: NA; d_gene: NA; v_gene: TRBV5-1; CDR3nt: TGCGCCAGCAGCGGTGCGGGCGGCACAGATACGCAGTATTTT; CDR3aa: CASSGAGGTDTQYF
j_gene: TRBJ2-3; abundance: NA; d_gene: TRBD2; v_gene: TRBV5-1; CDR3nt: TGCGCCAGCAGTCAGTTACTAGCGGGGGATGCAGATACGCAGTATTTT; CDR3aa: CASSQLLAGDADTQYF
j_gene: TRBJ1-1; abundance: NA; d_gene: NA; v_gene: TRBV7-9; CDR3nt: TGTTCCAGCAGCTTTACACCAAATAACAGGAACACTGAAGCTTTCTTT; CDR3aa: CSSSFTPNNRNTEAFF
j_gene: TRBJ2-1; abundance: medium-sized; d_gene: TRBD2; v_gene: TRBV19; CDR3nt: TGTGCCAGTAGTATAGTTGGGACTAGCGGGGGGAATGAGCAGTTCTTC; CDR3aa: CASSIVGTSGGNEQFF
j_gene: TRBJ2-7; abundance: NA; d_gene: NA; v_gene: TRBV7-9; CDR3nt: TGTGCCAGCGGGGAAACGGACATCACCTACGAGCAGTACTTC; CDR3aa: CASGETDITYEQYF
j_gene: TRBJ2-2; abundance: NA; d_gene: NA; v_gene: TRBV18; CDR3nt: TGTGCCAGCTCACCGGGGACAACGAACACCGGGGAGCTGTTTTTT; CDR3aa: CASSPGTTNTGELFF
j_gene: TRBJ2-2; abundance: NA; d_gene: TRBD2; v_gene: TRBV5-1; CDR3nt: TGCGCCAGCAGCCTAGCTAGCGGGAGAAAGACCGGGGAGCTGTTTTTT; CDR3aa: CASSLASGRKTGELFF
j_gene: TRBJ2-5; abundance: once; d_gene: TRBD1; v_gene: TRBV5-1; CDR3nt: TGCGCCAGCAGCTTCCTAACCCGTCGGGACAGGGAAGAGACCCAGTACTTC; CDR3aa: CASSFLTRRDREETQYF
j_gene: TRBJ1-5; abundance: NA; d_gene: TRBD1; v_gene: TRBV28; CDR3nt: TGTGCCAGCCTGCAACCGGGACAGGGGAATGGTGTTGAGCCCCAGCATTTT; CDR3aa: CASLQPGQGNGVEPQHF
j_gene: TRBJ2-3; abundance: few; d_gene: NA; v_gene: TRBV5-6; CDR3nt: TGTGCCAGCAGCTCAGGGGGGCGGGCCAACACAGATACGCAGTATTTT; CDR3aa: CASSSGGRANTDTQYF
j_gene: TRBJ2-7; abundance: few; d_gene: NA; v_gene: TRBV19; CDR3nt: TGTGCCAGTAAAGGGGCTTACGAGCAGTACTTC; CDR3aa: CASKGAYEQYF
j_gene: TRBJ1-2; abundance: NA; d_gene: TRBD1; v_gene: TRBV7-9; CDR3nt: TGTGCCAGCAGCCTTCGACAGGGGGCGCCCGGCTATGGCTACACCTTC; CDR3aa: CASSLRQGAPGYGYTF
j_gene: TRBJ1-2; abundance: NA; d_gene: TRBD1; v_gene: TRBV29-1; CDR3nt: TGCAGCGTTTTGGGACAGGGGGCGAGTGGCTACACCTTC; CDR3aa: CSVLGQGASGYTF